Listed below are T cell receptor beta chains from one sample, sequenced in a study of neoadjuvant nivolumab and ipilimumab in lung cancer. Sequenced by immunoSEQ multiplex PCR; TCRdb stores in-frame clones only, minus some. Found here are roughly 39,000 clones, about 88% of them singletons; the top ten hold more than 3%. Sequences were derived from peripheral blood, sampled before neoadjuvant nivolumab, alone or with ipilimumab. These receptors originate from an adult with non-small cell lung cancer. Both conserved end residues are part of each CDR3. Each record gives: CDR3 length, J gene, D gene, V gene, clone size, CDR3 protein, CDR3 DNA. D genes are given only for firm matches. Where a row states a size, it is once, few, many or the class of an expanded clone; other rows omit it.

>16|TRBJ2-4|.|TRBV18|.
CASSKTGEGAKNIQYF
TGTGCCAGCTCAAAGACAGGAGAAGGGGCCAAAAACATTCAGTACTTC
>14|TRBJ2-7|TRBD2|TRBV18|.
CASSAREGQYEQYF
TGTGCCAGCTCAGCCCGGGAGGGCCAATATGAGCAGTACTTC
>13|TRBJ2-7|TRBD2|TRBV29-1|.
CSALDGGTYEQYF
TGCAGCGCACTGGACGGGGGGACCTACGAGCAGTACTTC
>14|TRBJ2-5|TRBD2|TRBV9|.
CASSPGRAQETQYF
TGTGCCAGCAGCCCGGGGAGGGCCCAAGAGACCCAGTACTTC
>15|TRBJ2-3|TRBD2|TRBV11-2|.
CASSYTSGSSDTQYF
TGTGCCAGCAGCTACACTAGCGGGAGCTCAGATACGCAGTATTTT
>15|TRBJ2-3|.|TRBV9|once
CASSVGWGATDTQYF
TGTGCCAGCAGCGTAGGGTGGGGCGCGACAGATACGCAGTATTTT
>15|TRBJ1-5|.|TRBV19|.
CASSIGGISNQPQHF
TGTGCCAGTAGTATAGGGGGAATTAGCAATCAGCCCCAGCATTTT
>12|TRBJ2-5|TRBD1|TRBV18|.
CASSGQGETQYF
TGTGCCAGCTCCGGACAGGGAGAGACCCAGTACTTC
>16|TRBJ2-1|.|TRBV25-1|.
CASSEIPVQLGNEQFF
TGTGCCAGCAGTGAGATCCCGGTTCAGTTGGGCAATGAGCAGTTCTTC
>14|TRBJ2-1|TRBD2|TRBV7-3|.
CASSLRGGYNEQFF
TGTGCCAGCAGCTTACGCGGGGGCTACAATGAGCAGTTCTTC
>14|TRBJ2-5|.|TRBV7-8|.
CASSFDTRQETQYF
TGTGCCAGCAGCTTTGACACCCGACAAGAGACCCAGTACTTC
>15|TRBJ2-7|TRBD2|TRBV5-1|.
CASSSILAGDYEQYF
TGCGCCAGCAGCTCAATTCTAGCGGGAGATTACGAGCAGTACTTC
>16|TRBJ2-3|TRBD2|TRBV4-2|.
CASSQEREGGPDTQYF
TGTGCCAGCAGCCAGGAACGGGAGGGTGGGCCAGATACGCAGTATTTT
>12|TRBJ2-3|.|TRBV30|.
CAWEELTDTQYF
TGTGCCTGGGAGGAGCTCACAGATACGCAGTATTTT
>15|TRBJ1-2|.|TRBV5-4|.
CASSDSVGVNYGYTF
TGTGCCAGCAGCGATTCTGTCGGGGTCAACTATGGCTACACCTTC
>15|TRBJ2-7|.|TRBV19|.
CASSTQAAEGYEQYF
TGTGCCAGTAGTACACAGGCAGCCGAAGGGTACGAGCAGTACTTC
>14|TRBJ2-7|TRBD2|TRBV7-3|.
CASSPQGGVHEQYF
TGTGCCAGCAGCCCCCAGGGAGGGGTCCACGAGCAGTACTTC
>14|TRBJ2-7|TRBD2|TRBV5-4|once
CASSLQREGYEQYF
TGTGCCAGCAGCTTGCAGCGGGAGGGCTACGAGCAGTACTTC
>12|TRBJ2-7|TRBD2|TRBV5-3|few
CARLAGLYEQYF
TGTGCCAGACTAGCGGGCCTCTACGAGCAGTACTTC
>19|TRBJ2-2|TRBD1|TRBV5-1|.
CASSLQGSGTGGRTGELFF
TGCGCCAGCAGCTTGCAAGGTTCCGGGACAGGGGGTCGCACCGGGGAGCTGTTTTTT
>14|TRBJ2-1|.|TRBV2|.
CASREENSYNEQFF
TGTGCCAGCAGGGAGGAGAATTCCTACAATGAGCAGTTCTTC
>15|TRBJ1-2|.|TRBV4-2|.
CASSQYREINYGYTF
TGTGCCAGCAGCCAGTACAGGGAAATTAACTATGGCTACACCTTC
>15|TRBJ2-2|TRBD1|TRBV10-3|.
CAIRATGANTGELFF
TGTGCCATCCGGGCGACAGGGGCGAACACCGGGGAGCTGTTTTTT
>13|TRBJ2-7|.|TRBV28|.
CASSVAPSYEQYF
TGTGCCAGCAGTGTAGCGCCCTCATATGAGCAGTACTTC
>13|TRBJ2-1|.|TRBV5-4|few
CASSLDFDGEQFF
TGTGCCAGCAGCTTGGACTTCGACGGTGAGCAGTTCTTC
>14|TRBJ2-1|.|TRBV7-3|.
CASSLQGAKGEQFF
TGTGCCAGCAGCTTACAGGGCGCTAAGGGTGAGCAGTTCTTC
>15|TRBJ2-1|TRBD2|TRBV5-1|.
CASSSTSGIKGEQFF
TGCGCCAGCAGCTCCACTAGCGGGATAAAAGGTGAGCAGTTCTTC
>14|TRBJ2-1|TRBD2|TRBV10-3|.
CAIRLTSGQGEQFF
TGTGCCATCAGACTGACTAGCGGGCAGGGTGAGCAGTTCTTC
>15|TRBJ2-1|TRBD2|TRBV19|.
CASSTTSGSYNEQFF
TGTGCCAGTAGTACGACTAGCGGTTCCTACAATGAGCAGTTCTTC
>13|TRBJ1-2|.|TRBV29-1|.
CSVGEGTDYGYTF
TGCAGCGTTGGTGAGGGGACGGACTATGGCTACACCTTC
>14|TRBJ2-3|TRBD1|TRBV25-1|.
CASRSQGVTDTQYF
TGTGCCAGCAGGTCGCAGGGGGTCACAGATACGCAGTATTTT
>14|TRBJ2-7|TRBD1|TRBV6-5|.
CASRATGDSYEQYF
TGTGCCAGCAGGGCGACAGGGGATTCCTACGAGCAGTACTTC
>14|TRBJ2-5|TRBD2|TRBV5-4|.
CASSFGGGEKTQYF
TGTGCCAGCAGCTTTGGTGGGGGGGAAAAGACCCAGTACTTC
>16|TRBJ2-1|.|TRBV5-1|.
CASSLPAEKSNNEQFF
TGCGCCAGCAGCTTGCCGGCGGAAAAAAGTAACAATGAGCAGTTCTTC
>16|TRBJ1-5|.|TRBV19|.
CASSIAPWGGREPQHF
TGTGCCAGTAGTATAGCCCCTTGGGGGGGAAGAGAGCCCCAGCATTTT
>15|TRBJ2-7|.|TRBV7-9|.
CASSQRGDTSYEQYF
TGTGCCAGCAGCCAAAGGGGGGACACCTCCTACGAGCAGTACTTC
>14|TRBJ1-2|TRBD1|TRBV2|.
CASSTGQGVFGYTF
TGTGCCAGCAGTACGGGACAGGGGGTGTTCGGCTACACCTTC
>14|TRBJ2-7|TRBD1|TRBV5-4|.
CASSRTGLTYEQYF
TGTGCCAGCAGCCGGACAGGGTTGACCTACGAGCAGTACTTC
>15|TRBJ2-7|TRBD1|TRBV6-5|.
CASSRGQGVPYEQYF
TGTGCCAGCAGCCGCGGACAGGGAGTGCCCTACGAGCAGTACTTC
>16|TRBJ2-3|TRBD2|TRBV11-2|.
CASSLGVAGPTDTQYF
TGTGCCAGCAGCTTGGGAGTAGCGGGTCCCACAGATACGCAGTATTTT
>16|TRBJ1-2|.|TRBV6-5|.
CASSYGRDSGTYGYTF
TGTGCCAGCAGTTACGGTCGAGACAGTGGGACCTATGGCTACACCTTC
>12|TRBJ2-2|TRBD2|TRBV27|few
CAGRGVTGELFF
TGTGCCGGGAGGGGAGTCACCGGGGAGCTGTTTTTT
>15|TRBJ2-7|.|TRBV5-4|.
CASSLGGSDSYEQYF
TGTGCCAGCAGCTTAGGGGGGAGCGACTCCTACGAGCAGTACTTC
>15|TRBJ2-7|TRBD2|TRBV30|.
CAWSVAGGKSYEQYF
TGTGCCTGGAGTGTTGCGGGGGGCAAATCCTACGAGCAGTACTTC
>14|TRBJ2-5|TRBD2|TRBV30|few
CAWSPGGIQETQYF
TGTGCCTGGAGTCCGGGAGGGATTCAAGAGACCCAGTACTTC
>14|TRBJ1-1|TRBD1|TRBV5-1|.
CASSRDRGNTEAFF
TGCGCCAGCAGCCGGGACAGGGGGAACACTGAAGCTTTCTTT
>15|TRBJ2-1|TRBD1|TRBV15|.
CATSTGTGGRGEQFF
TGTGCCACCAGCACCGGGACAGGGGGCCGAGGTGAGCAGTTCTTC
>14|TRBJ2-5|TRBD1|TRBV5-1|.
CASSLNRGTETQYF
TGCGCCAGCAGCTTGAACAGGGGGACAGAGACCCAGTACTTC
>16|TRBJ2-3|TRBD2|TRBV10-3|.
CAISEGAAGGTDTQYF
TGTGCCATCAGTGAGGGCGCTGCGGGAGGAACAGATACGCAGTATTTT
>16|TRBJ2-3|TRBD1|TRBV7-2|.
CASSPPRGMGSDTQYF
TGTGCCAGCAGCCCGCCCAGGGGGATGGGGTCGGATACGCAGTATTTT
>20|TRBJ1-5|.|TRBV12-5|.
CASGRGGDWRDGKSNQPQHF
TGTGCTAGTGGGCGAGGGGGAGATTGGAGGGATGGGAAGAGCAATCAGCCCCAGCATTTT
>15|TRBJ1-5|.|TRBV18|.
CASSPLQDSNQPQHF
TGTGCCAGCTCACCGTTGCAGGATAGCAATCAGCCCCAGCATTTT
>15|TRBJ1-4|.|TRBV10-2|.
CASSESTAANEKLFF
TGCGCCAGCAGTGAGTCGACGGCAGCAAATGAAAAACTGTTTTTT
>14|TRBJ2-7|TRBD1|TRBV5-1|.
CASSSGLQGAEQYF
TGCGCCAGCAGCTCTGGATTACAGGGGGCCGAGCAGTACTTC
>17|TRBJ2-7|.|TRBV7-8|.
CASSLVAGPALNNEQYF
TGTGCCAGCAGCTTAGTGGCTGGGCCTGCTTTGAATAACGAGCAGTACTTC
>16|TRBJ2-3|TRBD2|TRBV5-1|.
CASSLEVAGYQDTQYF
TGCGCCAGCAGCTTGGAAGTAGCGGGTTATCAAGATACGCAGTATTTT
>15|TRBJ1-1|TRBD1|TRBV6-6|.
CASTQDRGPPSEAFF
TGTGCCAGCACCCAGGACAGGGGCCCCCCAAGTGAAGCTTTCTTT
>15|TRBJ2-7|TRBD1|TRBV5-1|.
CASSHRDRTGYEQYF
TGCGCCAGCAGTCACCGGGACAGGACTGGGTACGAGCAGTACTTC
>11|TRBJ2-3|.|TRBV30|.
CAWRTDLTQYF
TGTGCCTGGAGAACGGACTTGACGCAGTATTTT
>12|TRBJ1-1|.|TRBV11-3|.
CASSTLNTEAFF
TGTGCCAGCAGCACCCTGAACACTGAAGCTTTCTTT